The 24 T cell receptor beta chains reported below all come from one sample, sequenced in a study of regulatory T cells in long-lasting Graves disease. Construction of TCR beta libraries relied on iRepertoire HTBI primers and on Arm-PCR targeting CDR3 regions. TCRdb recomputed calls from the multiplex PCR reads with MiXCR, one row per CDR3 protein. The sample has about 330,000 distinct CDR3 sequences; around 15% are singletons. Time point reported: newly diagnosed GD, antithyroid drugs for less than 3 months. RNA isolated from PBMCs was used to make the TCR library. The sample was also linked to a second study, of T cells in Graves' hyperthyroidism and ophthalmopathy.

Sequencing was performed on peripheral blood mononuclear cells (PBMCs), taken at new diagnosis, from a patient treated with antithyroid drugs. The origin of the receptors is a woman younger than 35 with Graves disease.

This clonotype appeared many times. The CDR3 loop is CASSFSTSVSDTQYF. In nucleotides, the CDR3 is TGTGCCAGCAGCTTCAGTACTAGCGTGTCAGATACGCAGTATTTT. The chain links TRBV7-2 to TRBJ2-3, with TRBD2 identical over 7 bases. CDR3 size: 15 residues. The germline CDR1 and CDR2 sequences are SGHTA and FQGNSA. J gave up 4 bases and V 3 bases, and 7 bases lay outside the gene matches.

This chain connects TRBV20-1 to TRBJ1-4; D remains ambiguous. Germline CDR1 is DFQATT and CDR2 is SNEGSKA (reference sequence). CDR3 size: 13 residues. V was cut by 3 bases and J by 6 bases, with 11 bases left in between. This CDR3 reads CSASLHLDEKLFF. The CDR3 DNA follows: TGCAGTGCTAGTCTTCACCTCGATGAAAAACTGTTTTTT.

V and J are TRBV10-3 and TRBJ2-1; no definite D call. Per the germline V gene, CDR1 is ENHRY and CDR2 is SYGVKD. The CDR3 has 13 amino acids. V was pared by 11 bases and J by 8 bases, with 19 bases between. CDR3 region: CAALRTSSDEQFF. For the CDR3, the DNA is TGTGCCGCCCTCAGGACCTCAAGCGATGAGCAGTTCTTC.

The chain couples TRBV7-9 to TRBJ2-3; D is possibly TRBD1 (6 bases). Germline CDR1 SEHNR, CDR2 FQNEAQ (reference sequence). The V end was cut by 5 bases, the J end by 2 bases, with 11 bases between. This CDR3 is 14 amino acids long. The CDR3 DNA is TGTGCCAGCAGCGTGAACAGGGTCACAGATACGCAGTATTTT. This codes for CASSVNRVTDTQYF.

The chain combines TRBV12-3 or TRBV12-4 with TRBJ2-7; D uncertain. This CDR3 has 15 amino acids. V lost 7 bases and J 1 base, leaving 17 bases between the germline ends. The CDR3 spells CASTIVGFRSYEQYF. The CDR3 nucleotides read TGTGCCAGCACCATAGTGGGTTTCCGTTCCTACGAGCAGTACTTC.

This clonotype has a handful of counts. This chain links TRBV27 with TRBJ2-7; 8 bases line up with TRBD1. V lost 5 bases and J lost 4; bases outside the gene matches: 7. The germline CDR1 and CDR2 sequences are MNHEY and SMNVEV (reference sequence). The length of the CDR3 is 14 residues. Written as DNA, the CDR3 is TGTGCCAGCAGTGCCAGGGGGCTTAGGTACGAGCAGTACTTC. Translation: CASSARGLRYEQYF.

This clonotype was counted at least ten times. The gene calls are TRBV6-5 and TRBJ1-1; 7 positions agree with TRBD1. J lost 7 bases, V lost 0 bases, and 5 bases had no gene match. The CDR3 runs to 14 residues. CDR1 and CDR2 from the germline V gene are MNHEY and SVGAGI. CDR3 DNA sequence: TGTGCCAGCAGTTACTCCCGGGACAGTTATGAAGCTTTCTTT. It codes for CASSYSRDSYEAFF.

This clonotype was recorded many times. In DNA, the CDR3 is TGTGCCAGCAGTGAAACGGGACTAGCGAAAGAGACCCAGTACTTC. This codes for CASSETGLAKETQYF. The chain employs TRBV2 and TRBJ2-5; 10 nucleotides align to TRBD2. The germline gives CDR1 SNHLY, CDR2 FYNNEI. Trimming at V came to 2 bases and at J to 3 bases, leaving 3 bases not matched to a gene. The CDR3 sequence is 15 residues long. The full variable domain, completed using reference TRBV2 and TRBJ2-5, is EPEVTQTPSHQVTQMGQEVILRCVPISNHLYFYWYRQILGQKVEFLVSFYNNEISEKSEIFDDQFSVERPDGSNFTLKIRSTKLEDSAMYFCASSETGLAKETQYFGPGTRLLVL.

V usage is TRBV12-3 or TRBV12-4 and J usage is TRBJ2-5; 10 bases fit TRBD2. This CDR3 contains 16 residues. V shed 3 bases, J shed 3 bases, and the junction held 7 bases outside the gene matches. In nucleotides, the CDR3 is TGTGCCAGCAGTTTGGCTAGCGGGGGCCCTGAAGAGACCCAGTACTTC. Translating it yields CASSLASGGPEETQYF.

This clonotype was recorded many times. This chain joins TRBV6-1 and TRBJ2-1; D uncertain. CDR3 size: 12 residues. Germline V CDR1 and CDR2: MNHNS, SASEGT. V lost 3 bases, J lost 8 bases, and 8 bases lay in between. CDR3 protein: CASSDGWYEQFF. CDR3 in DNA: TGTGCCAGCAGTGATGGTTGGTATGAGCAGTTCTTC.

The table lists this clonotype with many counts. This chain joins TRBV30 and TRBJ1-4, with 8 bases aligning to TRBD1. Trimming removed 3 bases from V and 4 bases from J; junction bases left unmatched: 4. CDR3 length: 14 residues. Germline CDR1 GTSNPN, CDR2 SVGIG (reference sequence). In DNA, the CDR3 is TGTGCCTGGAGAAATGGACAGGGTAATGAAAAACTGTTTTTT. Amino acid sequence: CAWRNGQGNEKLFF.

In this sample, this clonotype turned up a few times. V gene TRBV15 combines with J gene TRBJ2-3, with D possibly being TRBD1 (5 bases). The DNA end is more similar to TRBJ2-5, so the J call may be wrong. Germline assignment: CDR1 LNHNV and CDR2 YYDKDF (reference sequence). CDR3 size: 15 residues. The CDR3 DNA is TGTGCCACCAGCAGAGATAGGCCAGGGCCAGAGACCCAGTACTTC. Its translation: CATSRDRPGPETQYF.

This clonotype was seen at least ten times. The chain employs TRBV7-9 and TRBJ2-1; D call uncertain. The CDR3 is 14 residues long. Trimming removed 5 bases at V and 7 bases at J, with 15 bases between. Germline V gives CDR1 SEHNR, CDR2 FQNEAQ (reference sequence). DNA for the CDR3: TGTGCCAGCAGCCAGGAAATAGGGAAGAATGAGCAGTTCTTC. Amino acids: CASSQEIGKNEQFF.

This clonotype was detected a few times. The rearrangement joins TRBV10-3 to TRBJ2-7; D unresolved. V was cut by 3 bases and J by 2 bases, with 14 bases left in between. The CDR3 extends over 15 amino acids. Germline values: CDR1 ENHRY, CDR2 SYGVKD. The DNA of the CDR3 is TGTGCCATCAGTGATAGGAATTCCGCGACCTACGAGCAGTACTTC. The encoded protein is CAISDRNSATYEQYF.

This clonotype has at least ten counts. V and J are TRBV18 and TRBJ2-3; D may correspond to TRBD1 or TRBD2 (5 bases each). CDR1 and CDR2 (germline): KGHSH, LQKENI. There are 14 residues in the CDR3. The V end lost 3 bases, the J end lost 2 bases, and 9 bases lay between the germline ends. The CDR3 DNA is TGTGCCAGCTCACCGGGGACCCCCACAGATACGCAGTATTTT. This sequence encodes CASSPGTPTDTQYF. The full variable domain, with the rest looked up from reference TRBV18 and TRBJ2-3, is NAGVMQNPRHLVRRRGQEARLRCSPMKGHSHVYWYRQLPEEGLKFMVYLQKENIIDESGMPKERFSAEFPKEGPSILRIQQVVRGDSAAYFCASSPGTPTDTQYFGPGTRLTVL.

This clonotype has ten or more counts. The chain combines TRBV6-1 with TRBJ1-2; D is undetermined. From germline, CDR1 is MNHNS and CDR2 SASEGT. V lost 6 bases and J 5 bases, leaving 13 bases between the germline ends. CDR3 length equals 13 residues. CDR3 region: CASRMGSNYGYTF. CDR3 bases: TGTGCCAGCAGAATGGGGTCGAATTATGGCTACACCTTC.

The table lists this clonotype with many counts. In this CDR3 the conserved last residue, phenylalanine or tryptophan, is missing, so a read error is likely. The DNA is omitted, as the CDR3 cannot be located on it reliably, and the CDR3 follows TCRdb's listing. V is TRBV11-2 and J is TRBJ2-7; the table calls TRBD1, which could not be checked here. The CDR3 region is 13 residues in length, termini included. The germline CDR1 and CDR2 sequences are SGHAT and FQNNGV. This chain's CDR3 is CASSLDPTGGASI.

The V gene is TRBV20-1, the J gene TRBJ1-4; no reliable D call. The V end was cut by 6 bases, the J end by 0 bases, with 11 bases between. CDR1 is DFQATT, CDR2 SNEGSKA, per germline (reference sequence). The CDR3 is 14 amino acids. The CDR3 here is CSAPGFATNEKLFF. The CDR3 DNA sequence: TGCAGTGCACCCGGGTTTGCAACTAATGAAAAACTGTTTTTT.

This clonotype has a count of ten or more. The genes are TRBV5-6 and TRBJ1-1; D is perhaps TRBD1 (6 bases). V lost 4 bases and J 0 bases, leaving 13 bases between the germline ends. The germline V gene encodes CDR1 SGHDT and CDR2 YYEEEE. The CDR3 totals 15 residues. CDR3 coding DNA: TGTGCCAGCAGCGAACTCACAGGGTTGAACACTGAAGCTTTCTTT. Encoded protein: CASSELTGLNTEAFF.

The chain employs TRBV28 and TRBJ2-1; D unclear. Gene TRBJ2-3 matches the end of the DNA better, so the J call may be wrong. The CDR3 extends over 16 amino acids. Germline lookup yields CDR1 MDHEN and CDR2 SYDVKM. CDR3 bases: TGTGCCAGCAGTCATGGGATCTTCCTTCTCACAGATACGCAGTATTTT. This translates into CASSHGIFLLTDTQYF.

This clonotype has just a few counts. This sequence joins TRBV16 and TRBJ2-1, with TRBD1 matching 8 bases. V lost 3 bases to trimming and J lost 7 bases; unmatched junction nucleotides: 11. Looked up from germline, CDR1 is KGHSY and CDR2 is FQNENV. The CDR3 totals 16 residues. CDR3 protein: CASSHPDQGARNEQFF. The CDR3 nucleotides are TGTGCCAGCAGCCACCCTGACCAGGGGGCGCGGAATGAGCAGTTCTTC. Based on the CDR3 plus reference TRBV16 and TRBJ2-1, the full variable domain is GEEVAQTPKHLVRGEGQKAKLYCAPIKGHSYVFWYQQVLKNEFKFLISFQNENVFDETGMPKERFSAKCLPNSPCSLEIQATKLEDSAVYFCASSHPDQGARNEQFFGPGTRLTVL.

This clonotype came up many times. The V and J genes are TRBV5-5 and TRBJ2-7; D possibly uses TRBD1 or TRBD2 (5 bases each). Germline loops: CDR1 SGHKS, CDR2 YYEKEE (reference sequence). There are 13 residues in the CDR3. V lost 4 bases, J lost 7 bases, and 15 bases lay in between. The CDR3 bases are TGTGCCAGCAGCCTGGGTTTGTGGGGGGAGCAGTACTTC. This codes for CASSLGLWGEQYF.

This clonotype was seen many times. The rearrangement links TRBV2 to TRBJ2-3, with D possibly TRBD1 on 6 matching bases. The germline V and J ends were trimmed by 3 bases and 3 bases, with 16 bases remaining between them. Germline loops: CDR1 SNHLY, CDR2 FYNNEI. The length of the CDR3 is 16 residues. The CDR3 reads CASSDRGTGSTDTQYF. The DNA of the CDR3 is TGTGCCAGCAGTGATAGGGGGACGGGATCGACAGATACGCAGTATTTT.

CDR3 protein: CASSQSKDRWNEKLFF. CDR3 in DNA: TGTGCCAGCAGCCAAAGTAAGGACAGGTGGAATGAAAAACTGTTTTTT. This chain connects TRBV7-9 to TRBJ1-4; 7 bases map to TRBD1. CDR3 length equals 16 residues. V gave up 5 bases and J gave up 5 bases; unmatched junction bases: 11. The V gene's germline CDR1 is SEHNR and CDR2 FQNEAQ (reference sequence).